The 20 T cell receptor beta chains below come from one sample, sequenced in a study of T cells expressing NK-cell markers. From the 5' RACE reads, TCRdb lists one entry per CDR3 protein and no DNA. The sample totals about half a million distinct CDR3 sequences. Input material: blood T cells: a sorted CD56 or NKG2C T cell subset, CD4+ or CD8+ T cells, or bulk PBMC T cells (not recorded which). The receptor source for this set is a woman in her fifties or sixties in good health.

The rearrangement links TRBV5-4 to TRBJ2-3; the TCRdb call, TRBD1, lacks DNA for checking. Germline CDR1 and CDR2: SGHNT and YYREEE (reference sequence). CDR3 length: 15 amino acids. CDR3 sequence reads: CASSSLDRVTDTQYF.

The V and J genes are TRBV4-1 and TRBJ1-5. This CDR3 is built from 13 residues. Germline V gene data show CDR1 as MGHRA and CDR2 as YSYEKL. This CDR3 is CASSLPGGEPQHF.

The gene calls are TRBV3-1 and TRBJ2-7; there is no DNA to check the TCRdb D call of TRBD2. This CDR3 has 13 amino acids. Looked up from germline, CDR1 is LGHDT and CDR2 is YNNKEL (reference sequence). CDR3 loop: CASSQLLDDEQYF.

The CDR3 reads CASSQEGTSGAYEQYF. The chain recombines TRBV4-2 with TRBJ2-7; absent DNA, TCRdb's TRBD2 call cannot be checked. This CDR3 contains 16 residues. From germline, CDR1 is LGHNA and CDR2 YNFKEQ.

This rearrangement joins TRBV6-6 to TRBJ1-5. The CDR3 loop spans 14 amino acids. Germline V gene data show CDR1 as MNHNY and CDR2 as SVGAGI (reference sequence). CDR3 in amino acids: CASSYRPSNQPQHF.

The genes are TRBV10-3 and TRBJ2-7; absent DNA, TCRdb's TRBD1 call cannot be checked. CDR3 size: 14 residues. CDR1 is ENHRY and CDR2 is SYGVKD in the germline V gene. The CDR3 region is CAISVWAGEYEQYF.

This sequence joins TRBV5-6 and TRBJ2-1; TCRdb's D call of TRBD2 is untestable without DNA. The CDR3 extends over 15 amino acids. Germline CDR1 SGHDT, CDR2 YYEEEE. The CDR3 spells CASSLAGSQTNEQFF. Variable domain in full (rest from reference TRBV5-6 and TRBJ2-1): DAGVTQSPTHLIKTRGQQVTLRCSPKSGHDTVSWYQQALGQGPQFIFQYYEEEERQRGNFPDRFSGHQFPNYSSELNVNALLLGDSALYLCASSLAGSQTNEQFFGPGTRLTVL.

The chain joins TRBV12-3 or TRBV12-4 to TRBJ2-2; TCRdb's D gene call, TRBD1, goes unchecked for lack of DNA. This CDR3 spans 14 amino acids. The CDR3 here is CASSPSTGAGELFF.

The chain joins TRBV27 to TRBJ2-3; TCRdb names TRBD1, which stays unverified in the absence of DNA. The CDR3 is 15 residues long. Germline lookup yields CDR1 MNHEY and CDR2 SMNVEV (reference sequence). CDR3 loop: CASSLILGQARTQYF.

The V and J genes are TRBV29-1 and TRBJ2-1; TCRdb picks TRBD2, but there is no DNA to check that call. The CDR3 contains 16 residues. Germline V gene sequence: CDR1 SQVTM, CDR2 ANQGSEA. CDR3 loop: CSVEDPPGLAGGPQFF.

V usage is TRBV11-2 and J usage is TRBJ2-1; the D call from TCRdb, TRBD1, cannot be confirmed without DNA. This CDR3 has 19 residues. The germline V gene encodes CDR1 SGHAT and CDR2 FQNNGV. The CDR3 loop is CASSLRGIGPGQGYNEQFF.

The rearrangement links TRBV9 to TRBJ2-1. The CDR3 runs to 15 residues. Germline V CDR1 and CDR2: SGDLS, YYNGEE. CDR3 loop: CASSVGGRRYNEQFF. Full variable domain (missing parts from reference TRBV9 and TRBJ2-1): DSGVTQTPKHLITATGQRVTLRCSPRSGDLSVYWYQQSLDQGLQFLIQYYNGEERAKGNILERFSAQQFPDLHSELNLSSLELGDSALYFCASSVGGRRYNEQFFGPGTRLTVL.

This sequence joins TRBV5-1 and TRBJ2-2; TCRdb returns TRBD1, unconfirmable since there is no DNA. Looked up from germline, CDR1 is SGHRS and CDR2 is YFSETQ. CDR3 length: 16 residues. This CDR3 is CASSLTSGIGTGELFF.

V gene TRBV5-5 combines with J gene TRBJ1-2. The V gene's germline CDR1 is SGHKS and CDR2 YYEKEE (reference sequence). The CDR3 has 12 amino acids. CDR3 amino acids: CASSAELYGYTF.

V is TRBV3-1 and J is TRBJ2-6; lacking DNA, the TRBD1 call made by TCRdb goes unchecked. The CDR3 loop spans 16 amino acids. The germline V gene encodes CDR1 LGHDT and CDR2 YNNKEL (reference sequence). The chain's CDR3 is CASSLRTGSGANVLTF.

The chain combines TRBV4-2 with TRBJ1-6; TCRdb gives TRBD1 as the D gene, but with no DNA this cannot be confirmed. Germline CDR1 is LGHNA and CDR2 is YNFKEQ. The CDR3 has 16 residues. The CDR3 loop reads CASSHLQGQKDSPLHF.

The chain uses TRBV6-5 and TRBJ1-2; TCRdb's assignment of TRBD1 cannot be checked, as there is no DNA. The CDR3 is made up of 11 amino acids. CDR1 is MNHEY and CDR2 is SVGAGI in the germline V gene. CDR3: CASRGTAYYTF.

The chain uses TRBV7-9 and TRBJ1-5; TCRdb reports TRBD1, a call that lacks DNA to check it against. Germline loops: CDR1 SEHNR, CDR2 FQNEAQ (reference sequence). The CDR3 has 17 amino acids. This CDR3 reads CASSQRGPEGDTQPQHF.

The rearrangement joins TRBV7-9 to TRBJ1-2; TCRdb outputs TRBD1, but without DNA this stays unchecked. Looked up from germline, CDR1 is SEHNR and CDR2 is FQNEAQ (reference sequence). CDR3 length: 15 residues. This CDR3 reads CASSFSSRDGYGYTF.

The chain combines TRBV19 with TRBJ1-5; TCRdb designates TRBD1, a call that cannot be tested without DNA. This CDR3 contains 16 residues. The V gene's germline CDR1 is LNHDA and CDR2 SQIVND (reference sequence). CDR3 loop: CASSKVSREIGQPQHF.